This T cell receptor beta chain is from a study of cytomegalovirus exposure and HLA in healthy donors. The CDR3 runs to 14 residues. With 4 bases removed from V and 3 bases from J, the gap between germline ends came to 12 bases. CDR1 and CDR2 from the germline V gene are SGHDN and FVKESK. Method: immunoSEQ multiplex PCR; TCRdb's copy keeps in-frame clones and lacks some. Of more than 250,000 clones listed, 90% are singletons. The chain joins TRBV14 to TRBJ1-1; TRBD1 might be the D (5 bases). The clonotype comes from a young woman in good health and CMV-seronegative. The source material was PBMCs. DNA of the CDR3: TGTGCCAGCAGCCTCAAGTGGGGGGACACTGAAGCTTTCTTT. Encoded protein: CASSLKWGDTEAFF.